This entry describes one T cell receptor (beta chain). There is no known antigen for this receptor. No much larger clonotype is one base removed from it; base qualities were not supplied. Including the terminal cysteine and phenylalanine, the CDR3 comprises 13 residues. Here the CDR3 DNA is all that survives: 39 bases in frame from base 1. The germline ends are 11 bases apart after V is trimmed by 6 bases and J by 2 bases. TCRbeta CDR3 regions were amplified from genomic DNA using the immunoSEQ Assay, a bias-controlled multiplex PCR. Per the original workflow: The number of nucleated cells in each sample was estimated by amplification of reference gene primers within the assay. To quantify the absolute abundance of each unique TCRbeta CDR3 rearrangement, sequence reads were collapsed and filtered. For each sample, productive Simpson clonality was calculated as the square root of Simpson's diversity index over productive rearrangements. TCRdb limited this immuneACCESS table to in-frame rearrangements with V and J called. A share of clones is missing; checked studies link under half to unresolved V genes, and the rest is unexplained. The V and J calls and clone size come from that table; D and trimming were worked out from the DNA. This sample has about 140,000 clones in its table, and about 85% of those were observed once. Jointly, the top ten make up approximately 1.4% of the sample.

The sample originates from a study of blood T cell repertoires in COVID-19 (TCRdb year 2020). Background for the entire study: The collaborator samples originated in the United States, Italy and Spain and spanned the acute and convalescent phases of COVID-19. The material from the prospective study consisted of cDNA or gDNA derived from T cells, B-cell-depleted T cells, or PBMCs. Sample metadata almost always included a de-identified subject ID, COVID-19 status, age in years and sex. Samples were obtained from the ongoing ImmuneRACE study (first 160 participants) and from over 1,000 subjects provided by 6 global collaborators. Where available, HLA class I and class II types were obtained from metadata supplied by the sample provider rather than from assay-based typing. A freely available public database, intended as a resource for researchers studying the immune response to SARS-CoV-2, is where the repertoires were released. The dataset comprised deeply sampled blood TCRbeta repertoires from subjects exposed to, actively infected with, or recovered from COVID-19. What the work shows at the level of the full study, not this receptor alone: The quantity of clinical and demographic metadata differed by source and by participant and was supplied without curation.

Collaborating institutions collected whole blood in K2EDTA tubes following their own protocols. For TCRbeta analysis, collaborators shipped samples as frozen whole blood, isolated PBMCs, or DNA extracted from either of those sample types. The TCR sequence derives from a human donor in a cohort sampled during active COVID-19. Sequencing was performed on peripheral blood. The receptor chain draws on TRBV12-3 or TRBV12-4 and TRBJ2-7; TRBD1 might be the D gene, on 7 matching bases. The nucleotide sequence reads as follows: TGTGCCAGCAGCCGCAGGGGGGCCTACGAGCAGTACTTC. It encodes CASSRRGAYEQYF.